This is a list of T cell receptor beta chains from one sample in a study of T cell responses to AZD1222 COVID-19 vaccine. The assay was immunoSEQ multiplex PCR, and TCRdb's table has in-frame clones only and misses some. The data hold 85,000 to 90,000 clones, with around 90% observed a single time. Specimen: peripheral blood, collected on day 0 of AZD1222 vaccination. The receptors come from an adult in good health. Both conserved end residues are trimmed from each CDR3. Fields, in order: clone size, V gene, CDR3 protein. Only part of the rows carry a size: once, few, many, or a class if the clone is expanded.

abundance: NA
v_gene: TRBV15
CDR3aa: ATSRDRGRNTEAF

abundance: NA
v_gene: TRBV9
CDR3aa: ASSETGQSSYNEQF

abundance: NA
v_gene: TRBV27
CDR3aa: ASSSAPGPPYGYT

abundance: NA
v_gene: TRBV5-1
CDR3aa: ASSNPSGGWGEQF

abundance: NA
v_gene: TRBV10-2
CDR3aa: ASSPTSGVTGELF

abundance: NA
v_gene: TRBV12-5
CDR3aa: ASGQQGGETQY

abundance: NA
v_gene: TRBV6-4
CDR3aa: ASSDAPSTDTQY

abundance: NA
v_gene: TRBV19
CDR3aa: ASSSGTKGAQY

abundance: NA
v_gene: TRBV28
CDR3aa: ASSFPGNTIY

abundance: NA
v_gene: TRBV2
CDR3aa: ASSRDNSAETQY

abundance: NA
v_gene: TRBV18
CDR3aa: ASSPDMSGSPLH

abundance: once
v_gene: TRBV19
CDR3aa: ASSWAGTDTQY

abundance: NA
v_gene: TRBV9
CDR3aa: ASSVSSTGKLF

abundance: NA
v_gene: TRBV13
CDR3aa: ASSLGPGQATGELF

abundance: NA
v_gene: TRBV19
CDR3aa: ASSMQGSADTQY

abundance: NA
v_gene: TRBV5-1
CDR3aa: ASSLRTSGANVLT

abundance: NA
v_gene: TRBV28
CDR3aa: ASSFTSGGEETQY

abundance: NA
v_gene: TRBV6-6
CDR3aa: ASSKQGYEAF

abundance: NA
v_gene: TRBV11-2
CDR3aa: ASSLLSSGETQY

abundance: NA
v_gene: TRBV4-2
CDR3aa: ASSQSGDDRTQY